The source of this T cell receptor beta chain is a study of cytomegalovirus exposure and HLA in healthy donors. As for the study in general: When 350 to 500 donors were genotyped, just over 80% of them were found to fall in the Caucasian-associated ancestry cluster.

Study conclusions and caveats: The study dropped some indistinguishable V segments, TRBV6-2 and TRBV6-3 among them. Later work found that TCR association rates differed between HLA loci; DRB1 had the most and HLA-C the fewest.

Germline-derived CDR1 and CDR2 are MNHEY and SVGAGI. The CDR3 has 15 amino acids. V lost 6 bases and J lost 4; bases outside the gene matches: 9. 13 Jbeta primers and 60 Vbeta primers were used for the PCR. Measured with immunoSEQ multiplex PCR; TCRdb has only the in-frame clones, and not every one. The top ten hold roughly 2.3% of the sample, which has some 160,000 clones, around 77% seen once. About this clone: Its antigen is unidentified.

The sample comprised PBMCs. The source is a man in his sixties in good health and CMV-seronegative. The V call is TRBV6-5, the J call TRBJ2-7, with 10 bases matching TRBD1. The CDR3 is CASRQVDRGSYEQYF. The CDR3, as DNA: TGTGCCAGCAGGCAAGTGGACAGGGGGAGTTACGAGCAGTACTTC.